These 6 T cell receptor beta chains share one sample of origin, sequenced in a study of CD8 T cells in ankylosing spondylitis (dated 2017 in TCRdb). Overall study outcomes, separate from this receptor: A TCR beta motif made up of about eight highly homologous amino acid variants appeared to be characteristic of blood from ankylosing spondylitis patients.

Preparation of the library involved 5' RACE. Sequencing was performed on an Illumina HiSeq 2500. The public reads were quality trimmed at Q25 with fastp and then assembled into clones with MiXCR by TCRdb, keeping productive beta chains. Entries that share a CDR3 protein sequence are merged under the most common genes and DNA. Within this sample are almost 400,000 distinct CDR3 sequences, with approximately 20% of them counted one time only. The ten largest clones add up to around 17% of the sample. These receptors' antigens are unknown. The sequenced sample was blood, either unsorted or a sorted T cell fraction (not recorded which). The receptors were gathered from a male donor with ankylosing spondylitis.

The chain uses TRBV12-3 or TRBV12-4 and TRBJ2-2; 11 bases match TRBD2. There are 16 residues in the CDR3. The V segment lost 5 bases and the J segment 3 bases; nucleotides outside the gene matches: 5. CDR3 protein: CASSLRLAGHTGELFF. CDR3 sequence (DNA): TGTGCCAGCAGTCTTAGACTAGCGGGACACACCGGGGAGCTGTTTTTT.

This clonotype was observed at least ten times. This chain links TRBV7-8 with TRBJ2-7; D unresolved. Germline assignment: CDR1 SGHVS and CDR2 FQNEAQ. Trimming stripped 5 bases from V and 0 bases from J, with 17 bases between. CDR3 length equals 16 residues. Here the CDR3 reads CASSLDLPRSSYEQYF. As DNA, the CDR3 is TGTGCCAGCAGCCTAGACCTTCCTAGAAGCTCCTACGAGCAGTACTTC.

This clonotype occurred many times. In DNA, the CDR3 is TGCAGCGTTGGGCTTGGAAGGTCCTACAATGAGCAGTTCTTC. The encoded protein is CSVGLGRSYNEQFF. The chain employs TRBV29-1 and TRBJ2-1; D gene ambiguous. Deletions cut 4 bases from V and 1 base from J, with 11 bases between. The CDR3 runs to 14 residues. Germline CDR1 reads SQVTM; CDR2 reads ANQGSEA.

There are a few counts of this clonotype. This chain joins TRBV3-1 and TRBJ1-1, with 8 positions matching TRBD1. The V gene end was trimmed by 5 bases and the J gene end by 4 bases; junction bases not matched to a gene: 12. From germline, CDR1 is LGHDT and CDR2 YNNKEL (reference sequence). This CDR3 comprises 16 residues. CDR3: CASSSGPTGAGTEAFF. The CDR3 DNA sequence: TGTGCCAGCAGCTCAGGACCGACAGGGGCTGGCACTGAAGCTTTCTTT.

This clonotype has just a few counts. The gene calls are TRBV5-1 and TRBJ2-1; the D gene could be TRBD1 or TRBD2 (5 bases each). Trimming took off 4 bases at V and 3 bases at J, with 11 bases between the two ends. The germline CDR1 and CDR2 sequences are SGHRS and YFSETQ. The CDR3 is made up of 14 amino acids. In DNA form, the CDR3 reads TGCGCCAGCAGCCCTGGGGGTAACTACAATGAGCAGTTCTTC. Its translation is CASSPGGNYNEQFF.

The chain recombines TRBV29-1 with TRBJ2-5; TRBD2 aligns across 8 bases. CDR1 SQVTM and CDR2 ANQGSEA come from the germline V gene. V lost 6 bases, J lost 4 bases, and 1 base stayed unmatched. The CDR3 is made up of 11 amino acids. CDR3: CSVREAETQYF. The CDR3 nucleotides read TGCAGCGTGCGGGAGGCAGAGACCCAGTACTTC.